This TCR beta chain was sequenced for a study of metastatic and nonmetastatic thyroid tumors. Notes on the study in general: TCR beta diversity was reportedly significantly higher in malignant thyroid tumors than benign nodules, in blood and tumor.

The CDR3 runs 13 residues. Per the germline V gene, CDR1 is MNHNS and CDR2 is SASEGT. On this clone: Its target is unknown. A read error may account for a junction end that differs from germline.

In the source study's methods: The study's classifier, a distant-metastasis tool for papillary thyroid cancer, was built using CDR3 differences across clinicopathological groups. TCRdb ran MiXCR on the PCR reads. The V and J calls were not made by the authors but by TCRdb's processing. The table records around 31,000 clones, 15% of them present only once. All patients were untreated before thyroid surgery. The sequencing input was blood. This clonotype was sampled from a male donor with papillary thyroid cancer or a benign thyroid nodule (not recorded which). Some clones in this sample may be carry-over from other donors' samples. The V call is TRBV6-1, the J call TRBJ1-2; D is uncertain. CDR3: CVSILNTNYGYTF. The CDR3 nucleotides read TGTGTCAGCATTTTGAACACCAACTATGGCTACACCTTC.